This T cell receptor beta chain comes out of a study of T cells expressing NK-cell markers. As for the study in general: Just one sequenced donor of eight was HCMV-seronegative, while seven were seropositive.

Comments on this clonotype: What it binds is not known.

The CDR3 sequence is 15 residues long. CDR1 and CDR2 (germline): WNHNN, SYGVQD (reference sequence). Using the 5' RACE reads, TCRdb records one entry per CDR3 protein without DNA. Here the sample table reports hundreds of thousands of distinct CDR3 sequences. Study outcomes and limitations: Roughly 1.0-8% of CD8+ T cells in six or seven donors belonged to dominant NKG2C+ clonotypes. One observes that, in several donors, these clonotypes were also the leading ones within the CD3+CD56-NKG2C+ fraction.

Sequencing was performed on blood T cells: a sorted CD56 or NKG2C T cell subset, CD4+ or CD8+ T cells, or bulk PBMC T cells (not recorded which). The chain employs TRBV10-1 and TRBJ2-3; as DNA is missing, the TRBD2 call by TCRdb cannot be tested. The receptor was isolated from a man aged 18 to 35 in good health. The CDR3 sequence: CASSVRTTSTDTQYF.